Sequencing of this T cell receptor beta chain was carried out in a study of early stage breast cancer tumors. Study observations and caveats: Compared with adjacent normal breast tissue, tumors showed roughly 2.4-fold greater T cell density and higher clonality.

Each sample had two DNA replicates, roughly 0.5 ug blood or about 1.5 ug tissue. Sequencing used immunoSEQ multiplex PCR; TCRdb keeps in-frame clones, though not all of them. Among 65,000 to 75,000 clones listed, less than 90% were seen once. This clone was detected a few times. Its target is not known. Other DNA sequences in this sample translate to the same CDR3. Germline V CDR1 and CDR2: SNHLY, FYNNEI. This CDR3 spans 17 amino acids. The ends lost 8 bases at V and 1 base at J; junction bases unmatched: 7. Sequenced sample: blood. The V call is TRBV2, the J call TRBJ2-3; 15 nucleotides line up with TRBD2. The source is a person aged 40-50 years with breast cancer. CDR3 loop: CASGGTSGRTRTDTQYF. The CDR3, as DNA: TGTGCCAGCGGGGGGACTAGCGGGAGGACGCGCACAGATACGCAGTATTTT. Full variable domain (rest looked up from reference TRBV2 and TRBJ2-3): EPEVTQTPSHQVTQMGQEVILRCVPISNHLYFYWYRQILGQKVEFLVSFYNNEISEKSEIFDDQFSVERPDGSNFTLKIRSTKLEDSAMYFCASGGTSGRTRTDTQYFGPGTRLTVL.